These 7 T cell receptor beta chains were all obtained from the same sample, sequenced in a study of post-analysis software for immune sequencing data. Study results and caveats: A handful of TRBV segments were significantly more frequent in patients than in controls. TRBV5-6, TRBV5-1 and TRBV20-1 were among these segments.

Their target antigens are unknown. Included in the TCR beta cDNA libraries were unique molecular identifiers. MiXCR, run by TCRdb on the PCR reads, gives a single entry per CDR3 protein. The repertoire has over 300,000 distinct CDR3 sequences, around a third of them found once; the top ten carry about an eighth. Sequenced: blood. The receptors come from a girl aged 5-17 years with multiple sclerosis.

This clonotype was counted a few times. The chain employs TRBV10-3 and TRBJ2-5, with 7 bases matching TRBD1. There are 13 residues in the CDR3. V dropped 4 bases and J dropped 11; count of bases not matched to a gene: 10. Looked up from germline, CDR1 is ENHRY and CDR2 is SYGVKD. The CDR3 here is CAISAQQGMDQYF. The DNA of the CDR3 is TGTGCCATCAGTGCCCAACAGGGGATGGATCAGTACTTC.

The chain's CDR3 is CASSQEAWGRGQTEAFF. In DNA form, the CDR3 reads TGTGCCAGCAGCCAAGAGGCCTGGGGGAGGGGGCAGACTGAAGCTTTCTTT. The chain uses TRBV3-1 and TRBJ1-1; 7 nucleotides align to TRBD1. Per the germline V gene, CDR1 is LGHDT and CDR2 is YNNKEL (reference sequence). The J segment lost 5 bases and the V segment lost 0 bases, leaving 12 bases of the junction unmatched. The CDR3 is 17 amino acids.

This clonotype was counted between two and nine times. The rearrangement joins TRBV12-5 to TRBJ1-1, with D possibly being TRBD1 (6 bases). V lost 7 bases to trimming and J lost 10 bases, with 16 bases between them. CDR3 size: 12 residues. CDR1 is LGHNT, CDR2 FRNRAP, per germline. The CDR3 here is CASEQGRGRAFF. The CDR3 coding sequence is TGTGCTAGTGAGCAGGGGAGGGGAAGAGCTTTCTTT.

This chain joins TRBV7-2 and TRBJ2-1; 15 bases are shared with TRBD2. V lost 1 base, J lost 7 bases, and 2 bases stayed unmatched. The CDR3 length is 16 residues. Germline CDR1 reads SGHTA; CDR2 reads FQGNSA. The CDR3 sequence: CASSLEGLAGGNEQFF. The CDR3 DNA sequence: TGTGCCAGCAGCTTAGAGGGACTAGCGGGGGGTAATGAGCAGTTCTTC.

This chain links TRBV4-1 with TRBJ2-7, with TRBD2 identical over 7 bases. The DNA end favors TRBJ2-5, so the J call may be wrong. The germline gives CDR1 MGHRA, CDR2 YSYEKL. The CDR3 contains 16 residues. CDR3 bases: TGCGCCAGCAGCCACGCCGGACTAGATGTAAGTGAGACCCAGTACTTC. Translation gives CASSHAGLDVSETQYF.

The rearrangement joins TRBV6-2 or TRBV6-3 to TRBJ2-3; 7 bases are a match to TRBD1. Trimming at V came to 6 bases and at J to 7 bases, leaving 4 bases not matched to a gene. The CDR3 totals 12 residues. Germline CDR1 is MNHEY and CDR2 is SVGEGT. DNA for the CDR3: TGTGCCAGCAGCCGACAGGGAAATACGCAGTATTTT. Translation gives CASSRQGNTQYF.

The chain couples TRBV25-1 to TRBJ2-7; TRBD1 aligns across 7 bases. The J segment lost 0 bases and the V segment lost 6 bases, leaving 2 bases of the junction unmatched. The CDR3 is 13 residues long. The V gene's germline CDR1 is MGHDK and CDR2 SYGVNS. Written as DNA, the CDR3 is TGTGCCAGCAGGGGGGACAGCTCCTACGAGCAGTACTTC. Translating gives CASRGDSSYEQYF.